This T cell receptor beta chain originates from a study of T cell repertoires in cytomegalovirus infection (dated by TCRdb to about 2019). Regarding the complete study: Because public TCR beta signatures pointed to carriage of CMV infection together with the matching HLA type, the HLA type of each donor mattered for the analysis.

Relative to germline, V is 1 base shorter and J is 2 bases shorter, with 5 bases between their ends. There are 13 amino acids in the CDR3, from cysteine to phenylalanine inclusive. The kept DNA is CDR3 alone, 39 bases in frame from the first base. CDR1 and CDR2 are read off the germline V gene (reference sequence) as LGHDT and YNNKEL. For sequencing, an Illumina HiSeq 1500 was employed. The public reads were run again by TCRdb, first through fastp at Q25 and then through MiXCR, and only productive beta chains were kept. Identical CDR3 proteins give one entry, which carries the most common genes and DNA. This sample has a few hundred thousand distinct CDR3 sequences in its table, and 15% to 20% of those were observed once. The ten largest clones represent 7.5% to 9.5% of the sample. Notes on this clonotype: This receptor's antigen is unknown. Base quality data are lacking; no much larger clone is found one base away.

General conclusions and limits of the study: In the ex vivo response, HLA-C-restricted CMV-specific TCR beta clonotypes were dominant, and in two of eight donors the single most frequent clonotype came from this HLA-C-restricted group. Cumulative frequency of public TCR beta family members discriminated carriers of CMV infection plus the relevant HLA type in this cohort and an independent approximately 340-donor cohort.

In this chain, TRBV3-1 is recombined with TRBJ1-1; the D gene remains uncertain. The clonotype was recovered from a human donor in good health (CMV status not recorded). Some clones in this sample may be carry-over from other donors' samples. Sequenced material: PBMCs. The base sequence is TGTGCCAGCAGCCAAGGGTCAAACACTGAAGCTTTCTTT. Its coded protein is CASSQGSNTEAFF.